This T cell receptor (beta chain) was profiled in a study of T cells in Graves' hyperthyroidism and ophthalmopathy. This clonotype showed up many times. The antigen remains undetermined. V shed 0 bases and J 8 bases; nucleotides not matched to a gene: 10. The CDR3 runs 18 residues. Germline values: CDR1 LGHDT, CDR2 YNNKEL (reference sequence). General study points: Among thyroid clonotypes expanded above 0.001, most also appeared in blood.

Amplified regions were TCR beta CDR3 sequences from RNA transcripts. The HTBI primer set drove a first-round RT-PCR of the TCR CDR3. TCRdb re-derived calls from the multiplex PCR reads in MiXCR, one entry per CDR3 protein. This sample carries about 400,000 distinct CDR3 sequences, roughly 15% of them seen once, and the ten largest clones take roughly a fifth. Sequenced sample: blood. This receptor was obtained from a woman aged 55-69 years with Graves' ophthalmopathy. The J gene is TRBJ2-1, the V gene TRBV3-1, with 13 nucleotides matching TRBD2. CDR3 protein: CASSQDTRTSGRKHEQFF. In DNA, the CDR3 is TGTGCCAGCAGCCAAGATACCCGGACTAGCGGGAGAAAGCATGAGCAGTTCTTC.